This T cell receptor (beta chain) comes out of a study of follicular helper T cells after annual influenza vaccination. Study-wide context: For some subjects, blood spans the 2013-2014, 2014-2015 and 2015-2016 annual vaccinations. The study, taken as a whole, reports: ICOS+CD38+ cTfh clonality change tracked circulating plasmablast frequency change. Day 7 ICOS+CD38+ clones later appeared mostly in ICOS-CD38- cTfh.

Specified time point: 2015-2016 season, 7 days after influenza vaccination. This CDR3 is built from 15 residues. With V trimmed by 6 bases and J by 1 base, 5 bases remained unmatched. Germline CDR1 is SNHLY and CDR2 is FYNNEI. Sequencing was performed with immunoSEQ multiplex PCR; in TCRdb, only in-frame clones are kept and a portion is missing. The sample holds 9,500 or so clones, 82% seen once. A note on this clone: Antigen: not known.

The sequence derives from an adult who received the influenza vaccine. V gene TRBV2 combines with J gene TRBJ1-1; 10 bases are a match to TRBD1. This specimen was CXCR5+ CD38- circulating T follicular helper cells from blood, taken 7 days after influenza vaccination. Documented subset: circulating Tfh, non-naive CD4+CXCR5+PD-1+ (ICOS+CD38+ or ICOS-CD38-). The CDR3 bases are TGTGCCAGCAGCAAAGACAGGGGGCGGAACACTGAAGCTTTCTTT. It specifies CASSKDRGRNTEAFF.